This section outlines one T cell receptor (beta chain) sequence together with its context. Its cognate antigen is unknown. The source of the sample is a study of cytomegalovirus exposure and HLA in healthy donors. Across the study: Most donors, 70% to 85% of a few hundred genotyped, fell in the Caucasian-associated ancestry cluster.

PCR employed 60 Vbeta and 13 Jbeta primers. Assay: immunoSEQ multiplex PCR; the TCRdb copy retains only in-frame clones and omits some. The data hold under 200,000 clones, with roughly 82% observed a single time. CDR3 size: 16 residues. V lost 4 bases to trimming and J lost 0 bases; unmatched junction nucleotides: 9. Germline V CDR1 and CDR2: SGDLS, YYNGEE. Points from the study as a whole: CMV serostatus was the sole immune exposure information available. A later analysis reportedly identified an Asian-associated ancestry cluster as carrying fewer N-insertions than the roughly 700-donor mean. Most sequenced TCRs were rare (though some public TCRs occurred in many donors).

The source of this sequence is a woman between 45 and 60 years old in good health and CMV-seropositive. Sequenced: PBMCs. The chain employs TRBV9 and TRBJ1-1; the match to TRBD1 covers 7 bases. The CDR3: CASSLIQGDLNTEAFF. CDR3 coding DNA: TGTGCCAGCAGCCTGATCCAGGGGGACTTGAACACTGAAGCTTTCTTT.